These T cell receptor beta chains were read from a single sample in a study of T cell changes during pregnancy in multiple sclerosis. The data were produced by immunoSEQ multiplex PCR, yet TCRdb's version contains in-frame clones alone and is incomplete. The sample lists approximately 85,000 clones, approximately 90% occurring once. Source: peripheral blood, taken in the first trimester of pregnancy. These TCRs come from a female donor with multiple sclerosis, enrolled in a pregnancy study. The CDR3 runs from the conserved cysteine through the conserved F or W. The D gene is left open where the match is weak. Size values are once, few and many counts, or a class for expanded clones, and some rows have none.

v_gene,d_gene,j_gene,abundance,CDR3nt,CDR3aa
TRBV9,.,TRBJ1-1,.,TGTGCCAGCAGCGTAGGGGCAGGGGATGTGAACACTGAAGCTTTCTTT,CASSVGAGDVNTEAFF
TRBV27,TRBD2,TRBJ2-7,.,TGTGCCAGCAGTCCCCAACTAGCGGGTGGCTCCGAGCAGTACTTC,CASSPQLAGGSEQYF
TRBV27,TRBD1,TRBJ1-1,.,TGTGCCAGCAGTGCCCAGGGGGTGTACACTGAAGCTTTCTTT,CASSAQGVYTEAFF
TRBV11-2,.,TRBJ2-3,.,TGTGCCAGCAGCTACGGGAGGGGGCCCGGCACAGATACGCAGTATTTT,CASSYGRGPGTDTQYF
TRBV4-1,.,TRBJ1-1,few,TGCGCCAGCAGCCGCGGACAGTCCATGAACACTGAAGCTTTCTTT,CASSRGQSMNTEAFF
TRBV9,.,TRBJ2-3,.,TGTGCCAGCAGCGTAGTTCCTAGCAGCGCCACAGATACGCAGTATTTT,CASSVVPSSATDTQYF
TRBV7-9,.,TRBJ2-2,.,TGTGCCAGCAGCTTAGGGACAGCCGGGGAGCTGTTTTTT,CASSLGTAGELFF
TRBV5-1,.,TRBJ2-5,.,TGCGCCAGCAGCTTGGTATCACGAGACCAAGAGACCCAGTACTTC,CASSLVSRDQETQYF
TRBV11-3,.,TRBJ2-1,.,TGTGCCAGCAGCTTAGATGGGGGCGTACCCAATGAGCAGTTCTTC,CASSLDGGVPNEQFF
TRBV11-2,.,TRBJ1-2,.,TGTGCCAGCAGCTTCGGGGGAAACTATGGCTACACCTTC,CASSFGGNYGYTF
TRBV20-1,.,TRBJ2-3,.,TGCAGCGCTAATCGGGCAGATACGCAGTATTTT,CSANRADTQYF
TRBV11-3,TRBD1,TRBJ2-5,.,TGTGCCAGCAGCCGACAGGGCTATGAGACCCAGTACTTC,CASSRQGYETQYF
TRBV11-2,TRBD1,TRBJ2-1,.,TGTGCCAGCAGCTATCGGACAGGGCATGAGCAGTTCTTC,CASSYRTGHEQFF
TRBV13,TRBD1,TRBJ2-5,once,TGTGCCAGCAGCTTCCCAACAGGGGGGGAGACCCAGTACTTC,CASSFPTGGETQYF
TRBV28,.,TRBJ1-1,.,TGTGCCAGCAGTTTGGCAGGGGCCTTGAACACTGAAGCTTTCTTT,CASSLAGALNTEAFF
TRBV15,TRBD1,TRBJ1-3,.,TGTGCCACCAGCAGAGATTGGGCCGCGACAGGGAACGGAAACACCATATATTTT,CATSRDWAATGNGNTIYF
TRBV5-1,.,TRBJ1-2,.,TGCGCCAGCAGCTCGGGTCCCAGCGGTGGCTACACCTTC,CASSSGPSGGYTF
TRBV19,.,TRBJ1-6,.,TGTGCCAGTACCCCTGGGGCCCTTCAGCAATCACCCCTCCACTTT,CASTPGALQQSPLHF
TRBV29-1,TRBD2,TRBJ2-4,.,TGCAGCGTTCGTCTAGCGGGGGCTGGGGTTCAGTACTTC,CSVRLAGAGVQYF
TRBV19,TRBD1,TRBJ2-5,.,TGTGCCAGTAGTATAGGAGGGGGCAGAGAGACCCAGTACTTC,CASSIGGGRETQYF
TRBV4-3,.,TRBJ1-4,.,TGCGCCAGCAGCCATCTTCTCGACGGAGCTGAAAAACTGTTTTTT,CASSHLLDGAEKLFF
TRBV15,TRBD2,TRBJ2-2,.,TGTGCCACCAGCGGGGGGGTTAAGGAAACCGGGGAGCTGTTTTTT,CATSGGVKETGELFF
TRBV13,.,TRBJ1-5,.,TGTGCCAGCAGCTTACAGGCAGATAGCAATCAGCCCCAGCATTTT,CASSLQADSNQPQHF
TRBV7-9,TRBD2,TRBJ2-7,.,TGTGCCAGCGGAACTAGCGGGGACGGCTACGAGCAGTACTTC,CASGTSGDGYEQYF
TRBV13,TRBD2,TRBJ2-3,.,TGTGCCAGCAGCTTAGTAGCGGGGGGGTCAGATACGCAGTATTTT,CASSLVAGGSDTQYF
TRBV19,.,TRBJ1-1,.,TGTGCCAGTAGCACCAGCAGGGCGTTGGGGACTGAAGCTTTCTTT,CASSTSRALGTEAFF
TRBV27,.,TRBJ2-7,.,TGTGCCAGCAGTTTACGAGGGACTTCCGAGTACTTC,CASSLRGTSEYF
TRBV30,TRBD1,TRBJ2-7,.,TGTGCCTGGAGTACAGGGGTGCACGAGCAGTACTTC,CAWSTGVHEQYF
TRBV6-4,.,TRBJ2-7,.,TGTGCCAGCAGCTCGACCGCGGGCTACGAGCAGTACTTC,CASSSTAGYEQYF
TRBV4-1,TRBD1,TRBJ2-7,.,TGCGCCAGCAGCCCGACCTCACAGGGGGCGGCCTACGAGCAGTACTTC,CASSPTSQGAAYEQYF
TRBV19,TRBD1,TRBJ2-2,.,TGTGCCAGTAGTCCCGTGGGACAGGGAAGCGGGGAGCTGTTTTTT,CASSPVGQGSGELFF
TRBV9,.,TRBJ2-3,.,TGTGCCAGCAGCGTAGAGGGGGGGATGACAGATACGCAGTATTTT,CASSVEGGMTDTQYF
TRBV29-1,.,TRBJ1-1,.,TGCAGCGTTGACAGGGCTGAAGCTTTCTTT,CSVDRAEAFF
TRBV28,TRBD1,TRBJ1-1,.,TGTGCCAGCAGTTTATTTCGGTCAGGGGGCTCGAACACTGAAGCTTTCTTT,CASSLFRSGGSNTEAFF
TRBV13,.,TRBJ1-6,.,TGTGCCAGCAGCTTAGCACACTCACCCCTCCACTTT,CASSLAHSPLHF
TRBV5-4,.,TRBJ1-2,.,TGTGCCAGCCGGGAGGGGTTCGGTGGCTACACCTTC,CASREGFGGYTF
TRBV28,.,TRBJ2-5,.,TGTGCCAGCAGTTTTCTTGCAGGGAGGACAGAGACCCAGTACTTC,CASSFLAGRTETQYF
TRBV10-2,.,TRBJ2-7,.,TGCGCCAGCAGTATTGGACTCCTCTACGAGCAGTACTTC,CASSIGLLYEQYF
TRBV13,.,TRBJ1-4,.,TGTGCCAGCAGGCTTCGGGGGGACGGCCCTAATGAAAAACTGTTTTTT,CASRLRGDGPNEKLFF
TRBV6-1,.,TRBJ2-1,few,TGTGCCAGCAGTGAAGGGAGGGGTGGGGGCTACAATGAGCAGTTCTTC,CASSEGRGGGYNEQFF
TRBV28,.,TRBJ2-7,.,TGTGCCAGCAGTTTATGGGCAGGAAATTCGTACGAGCAGTACTTC,CASSLWAGNSYEQYF
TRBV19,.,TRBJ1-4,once,TGTGCCAGTAACTTCGGTACGAATAATGAAAAACTGTTTTTT,CASNFGTNNEKLFF
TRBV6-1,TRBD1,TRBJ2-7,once,TGTGCCAGCAGTGTCCCACCGGGACAGGGGACCTACGAGCAGTACTTC,CASSVPPGQGTYEQYF
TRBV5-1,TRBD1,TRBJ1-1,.,TGCGCCAGCAGCCCTCAGGGGGGCACTGAAGCTTTCTTT,CASSPQGGTEAFF
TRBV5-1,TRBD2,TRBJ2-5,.,TGCGCCAGCAGCTTGGTTAGGGGAGGGGAGACCCAGTACTTC,CASSLVRGGETQYF
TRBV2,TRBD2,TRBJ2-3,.,TGTGCCAGCAGCTTGACTAGCGGGATGGGCACAGATACGCAGTATTTT,CASSLTSGMGTDTQYF
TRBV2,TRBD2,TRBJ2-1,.,TGTGCCAGCAGTGATGGGCAGATAGCGGGAGGAGATAATGAGCAGTTCTTC,CASSDGQIAGGDNEQFF
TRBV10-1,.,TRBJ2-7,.,TGCGCCGGTGAGGGGTGGAGGGATATGACCTACGAGCAGTACTTC,CAGEGWRDMTYEQYF
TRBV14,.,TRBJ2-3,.,TGTGCCAGCAGCCAAGAGCCCAGCGGACTCACAGATACGCAGTATTTT,CASSQEPSGLTDTQYF
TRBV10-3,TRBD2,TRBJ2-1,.,TGTGCCATCAGTGATGAAGGCGGGGGGACCAATGAGCAGTTCTTC,CAISDEGGGTNEQFF
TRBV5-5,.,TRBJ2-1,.,TGTGCCAGCACCTCCGGGCGGGGCCGAAATGAGCAGTTCTTC,CASTSGRGRNEQFF
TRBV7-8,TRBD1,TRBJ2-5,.,TGTGCCAGCAGCTCCGGACAGGGGAAACAAGAGACCCAGTACTTC,CASSSGQGKQETQYF
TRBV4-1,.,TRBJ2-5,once,TGCGCCAGCAGCCAACCCCCCGGGGGTCGGGAGACCCAGTACTTC,CASSQPPGGRETQYF
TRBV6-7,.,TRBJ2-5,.,TGTGCCAGCAGTTACTCCGACAGGGGAGGGGAGACCCAGTACTTC,CASSYSDRGGETQYF
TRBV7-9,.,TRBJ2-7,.,TGTGCCAGCAGCTTTCGCGAAAGCTCCTACGAGCAGTACTTC,CASSFRESSYEQYF
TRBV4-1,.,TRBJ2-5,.,TGCGCCAGCAGCGTAACTATACAAGAGACCCAGTACTTC,CASSVTIQETQYF
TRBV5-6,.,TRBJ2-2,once,TGTGCCAGCAGCTTCGAGAGGAACACCGGGGAGCTGTTTTTT,CASSFERNTGELFF
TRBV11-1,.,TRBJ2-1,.,TGTGCCAGCAGCTTCGAGGGCGGGACGTACAATGAGCAGTTCTTC,CASSFEGGTYNEQFF
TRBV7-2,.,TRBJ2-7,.,TGTGCCAGCAGCTGGAAGGGGACTGGATCCTACGAGCAGTACTTC,CASSWKGTGSYEQYF
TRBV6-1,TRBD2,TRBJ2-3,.,TGTGCCAGTACTAGCGGGAGGGCCGCAGATACGCAGTATTTT,CASTSGRAADTQYF